The present entry profiles one T cell receptor (beta chain) with its context. The germline gives CDR1 SGHNT, CDR2 YENEEA. The junction had 13 bases not matched to a gene; V was cut back by 1 base and J by 5 bases. CDR3 length: 17 residues. Only in-frame clones appear in the TCRdb table, and some are missing; sequencing was by immunoSEQ multiplex PCR. The table includes approximately 20,000 clones, more than 65% detected once. This specimen comes from a study of PD-1 blockade in mismatch repair-deficient tumors. The sequences come from PBMCs, collected 52 weeks after starting pembrolizumab. The chain recombines TRBV11-3 with TRBJ2-5, with 7 bases identical to TRBD2. This receptor was identified in an adult with mismatch repair-deficient cancer. This chain's CDR3 is CASSLASWGRAEETQYF. CDR3 bases: TGTGCCAGCAGCTTAGCTTCATGGGGGAGGGCGGAGGAGACCCAGTACTTC.